These T cell receptor beta chains were read from a single sample in a study of CD8 T cells in Susac syndrome. MiXCR, applied by TCRdb to the immunoSEQ multiplex PCR reads, yields one record per CDR3 protein. Among about 400,000 distinct CDR3 sequences listed, approximately 89% were seen once. What was sequenced was CD8+ T cells from PBMCs. The receptors were gathered from a human donor with multiple sclerosis. Each CDR3 is given with its conserved first and last residue. Fields, in order: CDR3 length, clone size, V gene, D gene, J gene, CDR3 protein, CDR3 DNA. D genes are given only for firm matches. Expanded clones are given a class, and other clones once, few, many or no size at all.

17	NA	TRBV2	NA	TRBJ1-5	CASSEPQTGNPDQPQHF	TGTGCCAGCAGTGAACCACAGACAGGTAATCCTGATCAGCCCCAGCATTTT
16	once	TRBV12-3/TRBV12-4	NA	TRBJ2-1	CASSLGGEGIYNEQFF	TGTGCCAGCAGTTTAGGGGGAGAGGGGATATACAATGAGCAGTTCTTC
13	NA	TRBV19	NA	TRBJ1-1	CASSPGVGTEAFF	TGTGCCAGTAGTCCAGGGGTGGGCACTGAAGCTTTCTTT
12	NA	TRBV27	NA	TRBJ2-3	CASRAGWDTQYF	TGTGCCAGCAGGGCAGGGTGGGATACGCAGTATTTT
18	NA	TRBV6-5	NA	TRBJ1-1	CASSYGLPSGGSDTEAFF	TGTGCCAGCAGTTACGGATTGCCATCGGGGGGCTCGGACACTGAAGCTTTCTTT
12	NA	TRBV28	NA	TRBJ1-2	CASSLTDYGYTF	TGTGCCAGCAGTTTAACAGACTATGGCTACACCTTC
16	NA	TRBV12-3/TRBV12-4	NA	TRBJ1-4	CASIEGVHATNEKLFF	TGTGCCAGTATTGAGGGGGTCCATGCAACTAATGAAAAACTGTTTTTT
14	NA	TRBV7-2	TRBD2	TRBJ2-5	CASSLIAGAETQYF	TGTGCCAGCAGCTTAATAGCGGGAGCAGAGACCCAGTACTTC
13	NA	TRBV4-1	NA	TRBJ2-7	CASSQSSGYEQYF	TGCGCCAGCAGCCAATCTTCTGGTTACGAGCAGTACTTC
17	NA	TRBV4-1	TRBD1	TRBJ2-1	CASSQDLQTGLNDEQFF	TGCGCCAGCAGCCAAGATCTTCAGACAGGGCTGAACGATGAGCAGTTCTTC
15	NA	TRBV12-3/TRBV12-4	NA	TRBJ2-6	CASSVGRSGANVLTF	TGTGCCAGCAGTGTAGGGCGCTCTGGGGCCAACGTCCTGACTTTC
13	NA	TRBV24-1	NA	TRBJ2-5	CATSDWAKETQYF	TGTGCCACCAGTGATTGGGCAAAAGAGACCCAGTACTTC